This is a list of T cell receptor beta chains from one sample in a study of blood T cell repertoires in COVID-19. Data came from immunoSEQ multiplex PCR; TCRdb stores just in-frame clones and leaves some out. The data show 250,000 or so clones, 84% seen once. Sequencing was done on a sample of PBMCs or T cells enriched from blood (not recorded which). The receptors stem from a man aged 50-60 years who had recovered from COVID-19. Each CDR3 is given with its conserved first and last residue. Fields, in order: CDR3 protein, CDR3 DNA, D gene, clone size, V gene, CDR3 length, J gene. The D gene is left open where the match is weak. Size is stated for part of the rows, as once, few or many counts, or as a class when the clone is expanded.

CDR3: CASSFGTGGVNYGYTF; DNA: TGTGCCAGCAGCTTCGGGACAGGGGGCGTTAACTATGGCTACACCTTC; D: TRBD1; size: -; V: TRBV7-9; length: 16; J: TRBJ1-2
CDR3: CASSPGSNQPQHF; DNA: TGTGCCAGCTCACCAGGCAGCAATCAGCCCCAGCATTTT; D: -; size: -; V: TRBV18; length: 13; J: TRBJ1-5
CDR3: CASSGTVQGIFPYEQYF; DNA: TGTGCCAGCAGCGGTACCGTACAGGGAATTTTTCCCTACGAGCAGTACTTC; D: -; size: -; V: TRBV21-1; length: 17; J: TRBJ2-7
CDR3: CATDRGGQETQYF; DNA: TGTGCCACCGACAGGGGGGGCCAAGAGACCCAGTACTTC; D: TRBD1; size: once; V: TRBV6-1; length: 13; J: TRBJ2-5
CDR3: CASSHSPLAGSGNEQFF; DNA: TGCGCCAGCAGCCATTCTCCACTAGCGGGTTCGGGTAATGAGCAGTTCTTC; D: TRBD2; size: -; V: TRBV5-1; length: 17; J: TRBJ2-1
CDR3: CASSLGFGSERAGELFF; DNA: TGTGCCAGCAGCTTAGGGTTTGGGTCAGAGCGTGCCGGGGAGCTGTTTTTT; D: -; size: few; V: TRBV7-3; length: 17; J: TRBJ2-2
CDR3: CASSSRGHHSYEQYF; DNA: TGTGCCAGCAGTTCGAGAGGACACCACTCCTACGAGCAGTACTTC; D: -; size: -; V: TRBV5-6; length: 15; J: TRBJ2-7
CDR3: CAWSPPGGGFTDTQYF; DNA: TGTGCCTGGAGTCCCCCGGGAGGAGGGTTCACAGATACGCAGTATTTT; D: TRBD2; size: -; V: TRBV30; length: 16; J: TRBJ2-3
CDR3: CASSLEGSTRRPDTQYF; DNA: TGTGCCAGCAGCTTGGAGGGAAGTACTCGGAGGCCAGATACGCAGTATTTT; D: -; size: -; V: TRBV5-4; length: 17; J: TRBJ2-3
CDR3: CASSQEVRDSPLHF; DNA: TGCGCCAGCAGCCAAGAGGTCAGGGATTCACCCCTCCACTTT; D: -; size: once; V: TRBV4-3; length: 14; J: TRBJ1-6
CDR3: CASSDPRGNGNTEAFF; DNA: TGCGCCAGCAGTGACCCTCGGGGGAATGGGAACACTGAAGCTTTCTTT; D: -; size: -; V: TRBV10-2; length: 16; J: TRBJ1-1
CDR3: CASSRAAEAFF; DNA: TGTGCCAGCAGCAGGGCAGCTGAAGCTTTCTTT; D: -; size: -; V: TRBV21-1; length: 11; J: TRBJ1-1
CDR3: CASSATGANTGELFF; DNA: TGTGCCAGCAGCGCGACAGGAGCGAACACCGGGGAGCTGTTTTTT; D: -; size: -; V: TRBV9; length: 15; J: TRBJ2-2
CDR3: CASSELREGKTQYF; DNA: TGTGCCAGCAGTGAGTTGAGGGAGGGCAAGACCCAGTACTTC; D: TRBD2; size: -; V: TRBV6-1; length: 14; J: TRBJ2-5
CDR3: CASSYSTGGETQYF; DNA: TGTGCCAGCAGTTACTCGACCGGGGGGGAGACCCAGTACTTC; D: TRBD2; size: once; V: TRBV6-2/TRBV6-3; length: 14; J: TRBJ2-5
CDR3: CASSAGGEQPQHF; DNA: TGTGCCAGCTCAGCAGGGGGAGAGCAGCCCCAGCATTTT; D: TRBD1; size: -; V: TRBV18; length: 13; J: TRBJ1-5
CDR3: CASSGSPLSGGELFF; DNA: TGCGCCAGCAGTGGCTCACCCCTTTCGGGCGGGGAGCTGTTTTTT; D: -; size: -; V: TRBV10-1; length: 15; J: TRBJ2-2
CDR3: CASVRLGSGGNEQFF; DNA: TGTGCCAGCGTGCGTCTTGGTAGCGGCGGCAATGAGCAGTTCTTC; D: -; size: -; V: TRBV3-1/TRBV3-2; length: 15; J: TRBJ2-1
CDR3: CASSLDGHNSPLHF; DNA: TGTGCCAGCAGCTTAGATGGCCATAATTCACCCCTCCACTTT; D: -; size: -; V: TRBV11-3; length: 14; J: TRBJ1-6
CDR3: CASSRPGGNEKLFF; DNA: TGTGCCAGCAGTCGGCCCGGCGGGAATGAAAAACTGTTTTTT; D: -; size: -; V: TRBV9; length: 14; J: TRBJ1-4
CDR3: CASSSLTDIANYGYTF; DNA: TGTGCCAGCAGCTCGTTGACAGACATAGCTAACTATGGCTACACCTTC; D: -; size: -; V: TRBV7-9; length: 16; J: TRBJ1-2
CDR3: CSVENRVDNYGYTF; DNA: TGCAGCGTTGAAAACAGGGTGGATAACTATGGCTACACCTTC; D: -; size: -; V: TRBV29-1; length: 14; J: TRBJ1-2
CDR3: CASRPGGAGSPLHF; DNA: TGCGCCAGCAGGCCAGGGGGCGCGGGTTCACCCCTCCACTTT; D: TRBD1; size: -; V: TRBV5-1; length: 14; J: TRBJ1-6
CDR3: CASSLVRGEAFF; DNA: TGTGCCAGCAGCTTAGTCAGGGGTGAAGCTTTCTTT; D: -; size: -; V: TRBV11-3; length: 12; J: TRBJ1-1
CDR3: CSVLPGSLDTEAFF; DNA: TGCAGCGTCCTCCCGGGGAGTTTGGACACTGAAGCTTTCTTT; D: -; size: few; V: TRBV29-1; length: 14; J: TRBJ1-1
CDR3: CASSSRTSGLTDTQYF; DNA: TGTGCCAGCAGTTCCCGGACTAGCGGGCTCACAGATACGCAGTATTTT; D: TRBD2; size: -; V: TRBV28; length: 16; J: TRBJ2-3
CDR3: CASLIRQGNYEQYF; DNA: TGTGCCAGCCTAATAAGACAGGGTAACTACGAGCAGTACTTC; D: TRBD1; size: -; V: TRBV28; length: 14; J: TRBJ2-7
CDR3: CASSFPPPTGSRYGYTF; DNA: TGTGCCAGCAGCTTCCCCCCTCCCACAGGGTCCCGCTATGGCTACACCTTC; D: -; size: many; V: TRBV5-6; length: 17; J: TRBJ1-2
CDR3: CASSPGTGNEQYF; DNA: TGTGCCAGCAGCCCCGGGACAGGGAACGAGCAGTACTTC; D: TRBD1; size: once; V: TRBV6-5; length: 13; J: TRBJ2-7
CDR3: CASSPLRGGQNIQYF; DNA: TGTGCCAGCAGCCCTCTCAGGGGCGGGCAAAACATTCAGTACTTC; D: -; size: -; V: TRBV7-9; length: 15; J: TRBJ2-4
CDR3: CASSTGVNTEAFF; DNA: TGTGCCAGTAGTACGGGAGTGAACACTGAAGCTTTCTTT; D: -; size: few; V: TRBV19; length: 13; J: TRBJ1-1
CDR3: CASSQSRSGEQFF; DNA: TGTGCCAGCAGCCAGTCGCGGTCGGGTGAGCAGTTCTTC; D: -; size: few; V: TRBV4-2; length: 13; J: TRBJ2-1
CDR3: CAISLAGDEQYF; DNA: TGTGCCATCAGTCTAGCGGGAGATGAGCAGTACTTC; D: TRBD2; size: -; V: TRBV10-3; length: 12; J: TRBJ2-7
CDR3: CASSQSSSGPSTDTQYF; DNA: TGTGCCAGCAGCCAATCGTCTAGCGGTCCTAGCACAGATACGCAGTATTTT; D: TRBD2; size: few; V: TRBV16; length: 17; J: TRBJ2-3
CDR3: CASTTSGPYNEQFF; DNA: TGTGCCAGTACCACTAGCGGTCCATACAATGAGCAGTTCTTC; D: TRBD2; size: -; V: TRBV19; length: 14; J: TRBJ2-1
CDR3: CASSSQGHAGNTIYF; DNA: TGTGCCAGCAGTTCCCAGGGCCACGCAGGAAACACCATATATTTT; D: -; size: once; V: TRBV27; length: 15; J: TRBJ1-3
CDR3: CASTGTGKRYTF; DNA: TGTGCCAGCACCGGGACAGGGAAACGCTACACCTTC; D: TRBD1; size: -; V: TRBV18; length: 12; J: TRBJ1-2
CDR3: CASSQGPSRRTGELFF; DNA: TGTGCCAGCAGCCAAGGGCCATCTAGAAGGACCGGGGAGCTGTTTTTT; D: -; size: -; V: TRBV3-1/TRBV3-2; length: 16; J: TRBJ2-2
CDR3: CASSQTETGGKQPQHF; DNA: TGCGCCAGCAGCCAAACGGAGACAGGGGGGAAACAGCCCCAGCATTTT; D: TRBD1; size: once; V: TRBV4-1; length: 16; J: TRBJ1-5
CDR3: CASSRHGGAGDTQYF; DNA: TGTGCCAGCTCACGCCACGGGGGGGCCGGAGATACGCAGTATTTT; D: TRBD2; size: -; V: TRBV18; length: 15; J: TRBJ2-3
CDR3: CASKRRTHDNRGNSPLHF; DNA: TGTGCCAGTAAGCGGAGGACACACGATAACCGGGGGAATTCACCCCTCCACTTT; D: -; size: -; V: TRBV19; length: 18; J: TRBJ1-6
CDR3: CASSLSRQGTYEQYF; DNA: TGTGCCAGCAGCCTATCCAGACAGGGGACCTACGAGCAGTACTTC; D: TRBD1; size: -; V: TRBV27; length: 15; J: TRBJ2-7
CDR3: CASRGQGSGGYTF; DNA: TGTGCCAGCAGGGGACAAGGATCGGGGGGCTACACCTTC; D: -; size: -; V: TRBV12-3/TRBV12-4; length: 13; J: TRBJ1-2
CDR3: CASSLGVPYGYTF; DNA: TGTGCCAGCAGCTTGGGCGTGCCTTATGGCTACACCTTC; D: -; size: -; V: TRBV5-6; length: 13; J: TRBJ1-2
CDR3: CATREQPNQPQHF; DNA: TGTGCCACCAGGGAACAGCCCAATCAGCCCCAGCATTTT; D: -; size: -; V: TRBV15; length: 13; J: TRBJ1-5
CDR3: CASSPSAGYGYTF; DNA: TGTGCCAGCTCACCATCGGCAGGTTATGGCTACACCTTC; D: -; size: -; V: TRBV18; length: 13; J: TRBJ1-2
CDR3: CASSLGAGNTIYF; DNA: TGCGCCAGCAGCTTGGGAGCTGGAAACACCATATATTTT; D: -; size: -; V: TRBV5-1; length: 13; J: TRBJ1-3
CDR3: CASGRTSGYNEQFF; DNA: TGTGCCAGTGGAAGGACTAGCGGATACAATGAGCAGTTCTTC; D: TRBD2; size: -; V: TRBV19; length: 14; J: TRBJ2-1
CDR3: CASSERTVSSF; DNA: TGTGCCAGCAGTGAGAGGACAGTATCATCCTTC; D: -; size: -; V: TRBV2; length: 11; J: TRBJ1-2
CDR3: CASDRGHSYEQYF; DNA: TGTGCCAGCGACAGGGGGCACTCCTACGAGCAGTACTTC; D: TRBD1; size: -; V: TRBV2; length: 13; J: TRBJ2-7
CDR3: CASSGGALQNTEAFF; DNA: TGTGCCAGCTCGGGAGGGGCCCTCCAGAACACTGAAGCTTTCTTT; D: -; size: -; V: TRBV7-6; length: 15; J: TRBJ1-1
CDR3: CAARRDSAYEQYF; DNA: TGTGCCGCCCGCCGAGACAGCGCGTACGAGCAGTACTTC; D: -; size: -; V: TRBV10-3; length: 13; J: TRBJ2-7
CDR3: CAIRGSYNEQFF; DNA: TGTGCCATACGGGGTTCCTACAATGAGCAGTTCTTC; D: -; size: -; V: TRBV10-3; length: 12; J: TRBJ2-1
CDR3: CASSLDRDPYGYTF; DNA: TGTGCCAGCAGTTTGGACAGGGATCCCTATGGCTACACCTTC; D: TRBD1; size: -; V: TRBV27; length: 14; J: TRBJ1-2
CDR3: CASSLATISGRRETQYF; DNA: TGTGCCAGCAGCTTAGCAACAATTAGCGGGAGGAGAGAGACCCAGTACTTC; D: TRBD2; size: -; V: TRBV7-2; length: 17; J: TRBJ2-5